This T cell receptor (beta chain) comes out of a study of cytomegalovirus exposure and HLA in healthy donors. Regarding the study as a whole: Owing to their indistinguishability, certain V segments, notably TRBV6-2 and TRBV6-3, were excluded.

PCR amplification relied on 60 Vbeta primers (plus 13 Jbeta primers). Assay: immunoSEQ multiplex PCR; the TCRdb copy retains only in-frame clones and omits some. The repertoire holds approximately 170,000 clones, with 65% to 75% as singletons. V lost 2 bases, J lost 7 bases, and 8 bases stayed unmatched. CDR1 GTSNPN and CDR2 SVGIG come from the germline V gene (reference sequence). The CDR3 is made up of 15 amino acids. Concerning this clone: Its antigen is still unknown.

The specimen sequenced was PBMCs. The sequence derives from a girl under 18 in good health and CMV-seronegative. The rearrangement joins TRBV30 to TRBJ1-4; 9 nucleotides agree with TRBD1. CDR3 in amino acids: CAWSTLTGGPEKLFF. As DNA, the CDR3 is TGTGCCTGGAGTACGTTGACAGGGGGACCTGAAAAACTGTTTTTT.